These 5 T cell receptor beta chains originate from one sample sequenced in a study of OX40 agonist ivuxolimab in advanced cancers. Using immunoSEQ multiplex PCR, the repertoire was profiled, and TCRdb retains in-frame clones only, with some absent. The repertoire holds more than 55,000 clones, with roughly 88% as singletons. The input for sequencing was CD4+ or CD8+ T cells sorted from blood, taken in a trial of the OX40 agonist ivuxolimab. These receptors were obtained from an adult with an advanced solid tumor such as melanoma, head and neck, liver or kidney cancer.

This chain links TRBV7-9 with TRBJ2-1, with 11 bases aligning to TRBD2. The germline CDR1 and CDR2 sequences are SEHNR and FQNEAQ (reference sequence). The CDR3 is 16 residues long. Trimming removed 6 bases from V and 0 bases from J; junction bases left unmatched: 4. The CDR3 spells CASRKLAGDSYNEQFF. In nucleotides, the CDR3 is TGTGCCAGCAGAAAACTAGCGGGGGACTCCTACAATGAGCAGTTCTTC.

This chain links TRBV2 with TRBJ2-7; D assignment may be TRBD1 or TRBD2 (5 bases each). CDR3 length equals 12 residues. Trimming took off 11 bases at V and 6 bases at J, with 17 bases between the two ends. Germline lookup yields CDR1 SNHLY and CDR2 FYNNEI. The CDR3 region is CAGGRSFGEQYF. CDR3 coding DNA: TGTGCCGGGGGTAGGAGTTTCGGCGAGCAGTACTTC. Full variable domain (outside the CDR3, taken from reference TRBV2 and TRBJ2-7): EPEVTQTPSHQVTQMGQEVILRCVPISNHLYFYWYRQILGQKVEFLVSFYNNEISEKSEIFDDQFSVERPDGSNFTLKIRSTKLEDSAMYFCAGGRSFGEQYFGPGTRLTVT.

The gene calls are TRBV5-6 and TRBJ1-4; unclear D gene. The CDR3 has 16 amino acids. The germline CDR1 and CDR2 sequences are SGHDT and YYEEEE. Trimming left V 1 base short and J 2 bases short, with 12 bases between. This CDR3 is CASSLSLGSTNEKLFF. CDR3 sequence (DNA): TGTGCCAGCAGCTTGTCTTTGGGGAGCACTAATGAAAAACTGTTTTTT.

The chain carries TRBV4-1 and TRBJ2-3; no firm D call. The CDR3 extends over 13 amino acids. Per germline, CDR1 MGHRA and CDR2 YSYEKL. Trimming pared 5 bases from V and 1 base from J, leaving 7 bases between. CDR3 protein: CASSVSGTDTQYF. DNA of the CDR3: TGCGCCAGCAGCGTTTCAGGCACAGATACGCAGTATTTT.

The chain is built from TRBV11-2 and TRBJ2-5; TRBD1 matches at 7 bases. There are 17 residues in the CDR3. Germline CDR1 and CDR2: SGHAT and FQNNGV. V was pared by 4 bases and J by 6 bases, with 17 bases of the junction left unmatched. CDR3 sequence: CASSSFYQGELIQTQYF. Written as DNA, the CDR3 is TGTGCCAGCAGCTCATTTTATCAGGGGGAATTAATCCAGACCCAGTACTTC.